The clone carrying this T cell receptor beta chain was recorded many times. Its specificity is not known. This record comes from a study of T cells in Graves' hyperthyroidism and ophthalmopathy. On the study more broadly: Peripheral blood was collected at initial diagnosis, before any treatment. Findings and limits, study-wide: Ophthalmopathy was separated from stable hyperthyroidism by a 13 V-J model.

The definition of stable Graves' hyperthyroidism was no ophthalmopathy progression within 18 months. Thyroid ultrasound and orbital computed tomography, with clinical symptoms and serum thyroxine and TRAb, informed diagnoses. Germline lookup yields CDR1 KGHDR and CDR2 SFDVKD. This CDR3 is built from 11 residues. V was shortened by 3 bases and J by 2 bases, with 1 base between the two germline ends. RNA transcripts gave rise to amplified TCR beta CDR3 regions. Initially, a first-round RT-PCR of the TCR CDR3 employed the HTBI primer set. From the multiplex PCR reads, TCRdb called clonotypes with MiXCR, one entry per CDR3 protein. This repertoire shows about 560,000 distinct CDR3 sequences, around 17% found once; its top ten account for approximately 18%.

Source material: blood. This receptor was identified in a young woman with Graves' hyperthyroidism. This rearrangement joins TRBV24-1 to TRBJ2-7; no firm D call. The CDR3 DNA follows: TGTGCCACCAGTGATCCCTACGAGCAGTACTTC. It translates to CATSDPYEQYF.